This T cell receptor beta chain appears in the sequencing data of a study of blood T cell repertoires in COVID-19. Overall study: Both acute and convalescent COVID-19 samples were obtained from the United States, Italy and Spain. Sample material is recorded as cDNA or gDNA derived from T cells, B-cell-depleted T cells, or PBMCs.

V lost 4 bases to trimming and J lost 7 bases, with 8 bases between them. CDR1 and CDR2 (germline): SGHDN, FVKESK. The CDR3 length is 13 residues. As originally analysed: Nucleated cell counts were estimated from reference gene primer amplification. The table came from immunoSEQ multiplex PCR; TCRdb's copy has only in-frame clones and leaves some out. V and J calls and clone size follow that table, whereas D and trimming were derived from the DNA. The sample has tens of thousands of clones, 88% seen once; the top ten hold roughly 5%. This sequence originates from a woman older than 75 with acute or convalescent COVID-19. Sequencing used peripheral blood. The chain combines TRBV14 with TRBJ1-6; maybe TRBD1 (5 bases). The CDR3 here is CASSPRGNSPLHF. CDR3 DNA sequence: TGTGCCAGCAGCCCTAGGGGAAATTCACCCCTCCACTTT.